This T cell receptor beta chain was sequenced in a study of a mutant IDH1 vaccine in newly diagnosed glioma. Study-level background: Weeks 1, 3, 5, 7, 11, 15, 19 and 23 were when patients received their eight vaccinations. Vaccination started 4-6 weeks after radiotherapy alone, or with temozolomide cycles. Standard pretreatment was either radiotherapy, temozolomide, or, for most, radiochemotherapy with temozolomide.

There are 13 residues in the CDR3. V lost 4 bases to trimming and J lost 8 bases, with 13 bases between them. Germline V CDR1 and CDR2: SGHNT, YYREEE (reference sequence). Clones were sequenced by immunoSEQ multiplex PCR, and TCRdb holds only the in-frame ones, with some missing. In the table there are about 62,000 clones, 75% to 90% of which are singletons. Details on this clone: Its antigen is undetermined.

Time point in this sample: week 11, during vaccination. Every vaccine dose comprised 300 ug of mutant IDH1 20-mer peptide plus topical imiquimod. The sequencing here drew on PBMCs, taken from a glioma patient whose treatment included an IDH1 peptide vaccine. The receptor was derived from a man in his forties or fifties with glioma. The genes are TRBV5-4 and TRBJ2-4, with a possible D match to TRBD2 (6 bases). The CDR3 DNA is TGTGCCAGCAGCGCCTTCGGGGGAGACATTCAGTACTTC. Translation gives CASSAFGGDIQYF.